A single sample is the source of the 16 T cell receptor beta chains below, sequenced in a study of CD8 T cells in Susac syndrome. RNA totalling about 0.5 to 1 ug underwent reverse transcription with random hexamers. MiXCR was run by TCRdb on the immunoSEQ multiplex PCR reads, yielding one entry per CDR3 protein. The repertoire holds more than 200,000 distinct CDR3 sequences, with 90% to 95% as singletons. Sequencing input: CD8+ T cells from PBMCs. The receptors stem from a human donor with multiple sclerosis.

The chain employs TRBV4-1 and TRBJ2-1; 9 bases fit TRBD2. Germline V gives CDR1 MGHRA, CDR2 YSYEKL. The J segment lost 7 bases and the V segment lost 0 bases, leaving 13 bases of the junction unmatched. This CDR3 comprises 18 residues. The CDR3 DNA is TGCGCCAGCAGCCAAGATGCGGGGGGGGGTCCTTCGTGGAATGAGCAGTTCTTC. It yields the protein CASSQDAGGGPSWNEQFF.

V gene TRBV7-6 combines with J gene TRBJ2-1, with D maybe TRBD1 (6 bases). CDR1 SGHVS and CDR2 FNYEAQ come from the germline V gene. This CDR3 region has 14 residues. V dropped 5 bases and J dropped 4 bases, with 12 bases sitting between them. CDR3 sequence reads: CASSLGAAYNEQFF. CDR3 DNA: TGTGCCAGCAGCCTGGGGGCCGCATACAATGAGCAGTTCTTC.

This clonotype turned up a few times. The J gene is TRBJ1-5, the V gene TRBV24-1; 8 bases agree with TRBD1. With V trimmed by 4 bases and J by 7 bases, 11 bases remained unmatched. This CDR3 contains 16 residues. CDR1 is KGHDR and CDR2 is SFDVKD in the germline V gene. Here the CDR3 DNA reads TGTGCCACCAGTGACCCTAATGGACAGGGTGGACAGCCCCAGCATTTT. It codes for CATSDPNGQGGQPQHF.

This chain joins TRBV7-9 and TRBJ1-2; D is perhaps TRBD1 (6 bases). The CDR3 length is 17 residues. Germline V gene sequence: CDR1 SEHNR, CDR2 FQNEAQ (reference sequence). The V end lost 7 bases, the J end lost 4 bases, and 25 bases lay between the germline ends. CDR3 bases: TGTGCCAGCACCAGGGAGGGGGACCCGCTCGGCGTCTATGGCTACACCTTC. Protein: CASTREGDPLGVYGYTF.

The rearrangement joins TRBV20-1 to TRBJ2-1; 7 bases match TRBD1. The V and J ends lost 5 bases and 7 bases, in that order; junction bases with no gene match: 8. The germline gives CDR1 DFQATT, CDR2 SNEGSKA (reference sequence). The CDR3 loop spans 13 amino acids. CDR3 in DNA: TGCAGTGCTGGTTACCACAGGGGTAATGAGCAGTTCTTC. Translated, it gives CSAGYHRGNEQFF.

The J gene is TRBJ1-2, the V gene TRBV19; weak D call: TRBD1 (5 bases). V lost 3 bases and J lost 4, with 15 bases in between. This CDR3 has 15 residues. Germline values: CDR1 LNHDA, CDR2 SQIVND (reference sequence). The CDR3 loop is CASSMRPRDFYGYTF. Here the CDR3 DNA reads TGTGCCAGTAGTATGCGACCCAGGGATTTCTATGGCTACACCTTC. Supplemented by reference TRBV19 and TRBJ1-2, the full variable domain reads DGGITQSPKYLFRKEGQNVTLSCEQNLNHDAMYWYRQDPGQGLRLIYYSQIVNDFQKGDIAEGYSVSREKKESFPLTVTSAQKNPTAFYLCASSMRPRDFYGYTFGSGTRLTVV.

The J gene is TRBJ2-1, the V gene TRBV6-2 or TRBV6-3; D is unclear. The V gene lost 2 bases and the J gene lost 9 bases, with 5 bases spanning the gap. Germline CDR1 MNHEY, CDR2 SVGEGT. The CDR3 runs to 11 residues. CDR3: CASSYGPEQFF. CDR3 in DNA: TGTGCCAGCAGTTACGGGCCTGAGCAGTTCTTC.

About this clonotype: An end of the junction differs from the germline gene, which may be a read error. The rearrangement joins TRBV7-7 to TRBJ2-3; tentatively, D is TRBD1 (6 bases). Germline loops: CDR1 SSHAT, CDR2 FNYEAQ (reference sequence). The CDR3 is 16 residues long. CDR3 DNA: TGTGCTAGCAGCCCCAACCCTCCCTTTACAGGGGATACGCAGTATTTT. This encodes CASSPNPPFTGDTQYF.

The chain has TRBV28 and TRBJ1-1, with TRBD1 matching over 9 bases. After removal of 6 bases from V and 6 bases from J, the junction contained 11 bases not matched to a gene. Germline loops: CDR1 MDHEN, CDR2 SYDVKM. The CDR3 consists of 15 residues. CDR3 coding DNA: TGTGCCAGCAGACCCCCCGGGACAGGGTTCTCTGAAGCTTTCTTT. It codes for CASRPPGTGFSEAFF.

The CDR3 here is CASSPGTGGVYEQYF. In DNA, the CDR3 is TGTGCCAGCAGCCCCGGGACAGGGGGCGTGTACGAGCAGTACTTC. The genes are TRBV3-1 and TRBJ2-7, with TRBD1 matching 12 bases. The CDR3 length is 15 residues. After removal of 4 bases from V and 4 bases from J, the junction contained 5 bases not matched to a gene. The V gene's germline CDR1 is LGHDT and CDR2 YNNKEL (reference sequence).

This clonotype was seen just once. The V and J genes are TRBV9 and TRBJ2-2; unclear D gene. Germline V gives CDR1 SGDLS, CDR2 YYNGEE. Trimming shortened V by 4 bases and J by 2 bases, and 6 bases separated the two germline ends. The CDR3 consists of 13 residues. CDR3 coding DNA: TGTGCCAGCAGCTGGGGAAACACCGGGGAGCTGTTTTTT. Translating gives CASSWGNTGELFF.

The table lists this clonotype with a count of one. The V call is TRBV7-3, the J call TRBJ2-2; D not certain. Germline CDR1 and CDR2: SGHTA and FQGTGA. V lost 4 bases and J 2 bases, leaving 11 bases between the germline ends. The CDR3 contains 15 residues. DNA of the CDR3: TGTGCCAGCAGCTCCGACGGGCTAAACACCGGGGAGCTGTTTTTT. Its protein is CASSSDGLNTGELFF.

This clonotype was recorded once. V gene TRBV7-9 combines with J gene TRBJ2-7, with D maybe TRBD1 (6 bases). Germline-derived CDR1 and CDR2 are SEHNR and FQNEAQ (reference sequence). V lost 3 bases and J lost 6, with 9 bases in between. The CDR3 contains 12 residues. The CDR3 protein is CASSLTGSEQYF. Written as DNA, the CDR3 is TGTGCCAGCAGCTTGACAGGTTCCGAGCAGTACTTC.

The chain recombines TRBV5-4 with TRBJ2-1; possibly TRBD1 for D (5 bases). The length of the CDR3 is 12 residues. The V and J ends lost 10 bases and 8 bases respectively, with 16 bases between them. From germline, CDR1 is SGHNT and CDR2 YYREEE (reference sequence). The CDR3 DNA is TGTGCCTCTAGTCCCTTAGGGGATGAGCAGTTCTTC. Amino acid sequence: CASSPLGDEQFF.

The DNA for the CDR3 is TGTGCCAGCAGCGTAGTTAGTGCATTTAACAATGAGCAGTTCTTC. It specifies CASSVVSAFNNEQFF. V and J are TRBV9 and TRBJ2-1; unclear D gene. V lost 0 bases, J lost 5 bases, and 12 bases lay in between. CDR1 and CDR2 from the germline V gene are SGDLS and YYNGEE. The CDR3 is 15 residues long. Complete variable domain (other parts from reference TRBV9 and TRBJ2-1): DSGVTQTPKHLITATGQRVTLRCSPRSGDLSVYWYQQSLDQGLQFLIQYYNGEERAKGNILERFSAQQFPDLHSELNLSSLELGDSALYFCASSVVSAFNNEQFFGPGTRLTVL.

The rearrangement joins TRBV3-1 to TRBJ1-4, with TRBD1 identical over 8 bases. In germline, CDR1 is LGHDT, CDR2 YNNKEL (reference sequence). This CDR3 is built from 18 residues. V shed 0 bases, J shed 3 bases, and the junction held 9 bases outside the gene matches. The CDR3 here is CASSQDEQGVRANEKLFF. CDR3 sequence (DNA): TGTGCCAGCAGCCAAGATGAACAGGGGGTTCGAGCTAATGAAAAACTGTTTTTT.